This T cell receptor beta chain was sequenced for a study of control samples from healthy donors and cancer patients. CDR1 SGHRS and CDR2 YFSETQ come from the germline V gene. Trimming removed 5 bases at V and 5 bases at J, with 13 bases between. The CDR3 totals 13 residues. TCRdb's table, derived via immunoSEQ multiplex PCR, lists solely in-frame clones and lacks some. Of around 82,000 clones listed, approximately 90% were seen once; the top ten hold over 5.5%. The TCR was taken from a man aged 50 to 59 in good health. The chain has TRBV5-1 and TRBJ1-2; D ambiguous. Material: blood. CDR3 sequence (DNA): TGCGCCAGCAGTCCTTACCCGGTATATGGCTACACCTTC. As protein: CASSPYPVYGYTF.